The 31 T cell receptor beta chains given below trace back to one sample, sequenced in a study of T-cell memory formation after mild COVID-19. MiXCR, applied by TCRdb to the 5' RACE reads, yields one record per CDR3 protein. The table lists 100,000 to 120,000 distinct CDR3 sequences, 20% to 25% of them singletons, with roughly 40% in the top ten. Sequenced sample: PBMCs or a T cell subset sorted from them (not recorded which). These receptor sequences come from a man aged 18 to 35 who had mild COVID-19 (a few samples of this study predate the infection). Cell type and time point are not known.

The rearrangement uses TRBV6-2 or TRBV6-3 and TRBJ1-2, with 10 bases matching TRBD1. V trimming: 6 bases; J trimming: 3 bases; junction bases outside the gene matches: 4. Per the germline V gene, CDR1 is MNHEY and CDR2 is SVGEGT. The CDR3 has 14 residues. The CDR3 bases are TGTGCCAGCAGGGTGACAGGGGGCGACTATGGCTACACCTTC. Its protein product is CASRVTGGDYGYTF.

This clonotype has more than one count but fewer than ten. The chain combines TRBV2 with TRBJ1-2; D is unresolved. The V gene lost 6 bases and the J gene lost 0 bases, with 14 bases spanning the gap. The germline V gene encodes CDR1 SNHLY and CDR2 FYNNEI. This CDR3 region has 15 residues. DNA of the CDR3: TGTGCCAGCAGCGCTTCAGTAAAGGCTAACTATGGCTACACCTTC. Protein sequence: CASSASVKANYGYTF.

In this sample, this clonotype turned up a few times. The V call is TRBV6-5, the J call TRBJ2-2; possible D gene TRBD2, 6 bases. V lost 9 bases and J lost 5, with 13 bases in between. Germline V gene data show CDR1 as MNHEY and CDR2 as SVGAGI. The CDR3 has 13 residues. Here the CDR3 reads CASRPGGTGELFF. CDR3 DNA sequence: TGTGCCAGTCGCCCTGGAGGGACCGGGGAGCTGTTTTTT.

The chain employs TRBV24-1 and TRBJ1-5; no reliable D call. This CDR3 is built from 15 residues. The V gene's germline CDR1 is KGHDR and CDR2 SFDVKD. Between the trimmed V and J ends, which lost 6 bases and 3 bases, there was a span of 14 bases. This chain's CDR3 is CATSRGRLSNQPQHF. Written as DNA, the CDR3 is TGTGCCACCAGTAGAGGGAGGCTATCCAATCAGCCCCAGCATTTT.

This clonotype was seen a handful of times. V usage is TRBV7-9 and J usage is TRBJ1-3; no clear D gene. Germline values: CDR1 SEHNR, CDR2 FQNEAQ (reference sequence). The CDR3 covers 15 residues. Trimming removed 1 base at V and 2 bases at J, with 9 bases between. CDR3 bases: TGTGCCAGCAGCTTAGTTGGGATCCCTGGAAACACCATATATTTT. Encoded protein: CASSLVGIPGNTIYF.

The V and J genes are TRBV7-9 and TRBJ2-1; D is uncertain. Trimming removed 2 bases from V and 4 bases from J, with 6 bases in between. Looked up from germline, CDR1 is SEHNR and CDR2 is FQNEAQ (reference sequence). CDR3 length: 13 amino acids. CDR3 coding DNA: TGTGCCAGCAGCTTAAGATCATACAATGAGCAGTTCTTC. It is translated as CASSLRSYNEQFF. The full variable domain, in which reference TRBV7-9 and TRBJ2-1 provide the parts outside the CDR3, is DTGVSQNPRHKITKRGQNVTFRCDPISEHNRLYWYRQTLGQGPEFLTYFQNEAQLEKSRLLSDRFSAERPKGSFSTLEIQRTEQGDSAMYLCASSLRSYNEQFFGPGTRLTVL.

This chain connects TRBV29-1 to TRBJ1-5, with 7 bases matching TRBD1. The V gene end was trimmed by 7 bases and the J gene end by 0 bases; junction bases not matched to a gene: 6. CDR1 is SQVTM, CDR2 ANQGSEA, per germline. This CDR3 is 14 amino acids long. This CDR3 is CSALTGVSNQPQHF. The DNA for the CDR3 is TGCAGCGCATTAACAGGGGTTAGCAATCAGCCCCAGCATTTT.

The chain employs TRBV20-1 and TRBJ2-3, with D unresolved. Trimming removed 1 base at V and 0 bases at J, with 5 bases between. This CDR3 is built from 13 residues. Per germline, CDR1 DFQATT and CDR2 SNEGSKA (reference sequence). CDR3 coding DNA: TGCAGTGCTAGAGTTGAGAGCACAGATACGCAGTATTTT. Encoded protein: CSARVESTDTQYF.

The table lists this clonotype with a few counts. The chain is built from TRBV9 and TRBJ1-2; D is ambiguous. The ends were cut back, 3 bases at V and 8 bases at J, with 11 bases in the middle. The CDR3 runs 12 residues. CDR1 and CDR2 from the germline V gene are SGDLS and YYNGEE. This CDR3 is CASSGNVVGYTF. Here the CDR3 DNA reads TGTGCCAGCAGCGGTAACGTCGTGGGCTACACCTTC. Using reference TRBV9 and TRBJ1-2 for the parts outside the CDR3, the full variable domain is DSGVTQTPKHLITATGQRVTLRCSPRSGDLSVYWYQQSLDQGLQFLIQYYNGEERAKGNILERFSAQQFPDLHSELNLSSLELGDSALYFCASSGNVVGYTFGSGTRLTVV.

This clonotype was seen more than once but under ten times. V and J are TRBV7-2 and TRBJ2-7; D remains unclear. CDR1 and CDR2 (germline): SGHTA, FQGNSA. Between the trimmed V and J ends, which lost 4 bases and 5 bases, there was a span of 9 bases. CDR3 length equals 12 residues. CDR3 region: CASSYLDHEQYF. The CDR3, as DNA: TGTGCCAGCAGCTACCTTGACCACGAGCAGTACTTC.

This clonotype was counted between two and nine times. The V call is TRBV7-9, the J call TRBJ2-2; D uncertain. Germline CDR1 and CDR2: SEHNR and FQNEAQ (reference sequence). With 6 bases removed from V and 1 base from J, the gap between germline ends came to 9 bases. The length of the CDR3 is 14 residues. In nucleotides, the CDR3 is TGTGCCAGCAGACCGCCGGGGAACACCGGGGAGCTGTTTTTT. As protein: CASRPPGNTGELFF.

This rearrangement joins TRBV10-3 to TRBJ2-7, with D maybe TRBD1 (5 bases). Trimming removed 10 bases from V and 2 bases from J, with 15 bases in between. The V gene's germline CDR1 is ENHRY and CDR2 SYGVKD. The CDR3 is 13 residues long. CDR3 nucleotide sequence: TGTGCCACTACGGACACACTCACCTACGAGCAGTACGTC. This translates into CATTDTLTYEQYV.

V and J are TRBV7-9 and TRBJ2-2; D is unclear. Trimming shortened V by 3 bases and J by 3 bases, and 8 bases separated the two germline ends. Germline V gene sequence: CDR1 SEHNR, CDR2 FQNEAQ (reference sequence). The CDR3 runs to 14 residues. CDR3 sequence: CASSFDGYTGELFF. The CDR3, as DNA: TGTGCCAGCAGCTTCGACGGCTACACCGGGGAGCTGTTTTTT.

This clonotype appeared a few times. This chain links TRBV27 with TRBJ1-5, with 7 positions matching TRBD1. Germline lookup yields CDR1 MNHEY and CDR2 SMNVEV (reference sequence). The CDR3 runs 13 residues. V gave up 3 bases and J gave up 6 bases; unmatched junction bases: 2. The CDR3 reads CASSFEGAQPQHF. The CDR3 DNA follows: TGTGCCAGCAGTTTTGAGGGGGCTCAGCCCCAGCATTTT.

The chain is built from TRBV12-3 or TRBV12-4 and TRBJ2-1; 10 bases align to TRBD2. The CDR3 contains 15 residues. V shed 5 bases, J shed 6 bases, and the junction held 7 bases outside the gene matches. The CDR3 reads CASSLLAGASNEQFF. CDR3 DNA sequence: TGTGCCAGCAGTCTCCTAGCGGGGGCCAGCAATGAGCAGTTCTTC.

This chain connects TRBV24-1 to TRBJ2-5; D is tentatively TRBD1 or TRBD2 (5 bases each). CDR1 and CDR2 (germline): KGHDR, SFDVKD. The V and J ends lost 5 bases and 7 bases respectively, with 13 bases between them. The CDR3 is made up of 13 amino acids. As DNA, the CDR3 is TGTGCCACCAGTGCACTGAGGGGCGGGACCCAGTACTTC. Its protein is CATSALRGGTQYF.

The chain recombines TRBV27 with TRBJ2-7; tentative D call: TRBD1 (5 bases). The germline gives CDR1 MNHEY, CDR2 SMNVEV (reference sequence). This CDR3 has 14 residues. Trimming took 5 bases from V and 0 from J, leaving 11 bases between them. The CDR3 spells CASSHGASSYEQYF. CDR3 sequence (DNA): TGTGCCAGCAGTCATGGGGCCAGCTCCTACGAGCAGTACTTC.

The CDR3 coding sequence is TGTGCCAGCAGCGGGTTGGGGTACTACGAGCAGTACTTC. Translating it yields CASSGLGYYEQYF. The chain couples TRBV11-2 to TRBJ2-7, with D unresolved. Germline-derived CDR1 and CDR2 are SGHAT and FQNNGV. Deletions cut 5 bases from V and 3 bases from J, with 11 bases between. The CDR3 contains 13 residues.

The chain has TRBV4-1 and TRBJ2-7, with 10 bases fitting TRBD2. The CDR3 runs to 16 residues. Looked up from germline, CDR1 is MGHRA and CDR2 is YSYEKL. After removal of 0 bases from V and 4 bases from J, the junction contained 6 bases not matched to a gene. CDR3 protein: CASSQEPAGGPYEQYV. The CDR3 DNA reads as TGCGCCAGCAGCCAAGAGCCAGCGGGGGGGCCATACGAGCAGTACGTC.

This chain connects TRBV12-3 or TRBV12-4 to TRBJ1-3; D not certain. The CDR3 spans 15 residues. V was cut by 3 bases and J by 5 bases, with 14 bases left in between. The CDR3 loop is CASSFVRVGRNTIYF. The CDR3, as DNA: TGTGCCAGCAGTTTTGTGAGGGTAGGGAGAAACACCATATATTTT.

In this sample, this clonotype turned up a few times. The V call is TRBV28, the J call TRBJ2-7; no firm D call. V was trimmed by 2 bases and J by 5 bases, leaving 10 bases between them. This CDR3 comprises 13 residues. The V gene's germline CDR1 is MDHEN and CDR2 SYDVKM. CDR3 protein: CASSLGPGDEQYV. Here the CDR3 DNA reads TGTGCCAGCAGTTTAGGCCCTGGGGACGAGCAGTACGTC.

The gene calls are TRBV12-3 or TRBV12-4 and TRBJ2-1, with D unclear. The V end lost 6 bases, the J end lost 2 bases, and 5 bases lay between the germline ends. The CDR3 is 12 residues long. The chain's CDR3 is CASRSTYNEQFF. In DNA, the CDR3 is TGTGCCAGCAGATCCACCTACAATGAGCAGTTCTTC.

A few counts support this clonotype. The CDR3 DNA follows: TGCGCCAGCAGCCAAGAGTTACACCGTGTTGGGGAGCTGTTTTTT. This codes for CASSQELHRVGELFF. The V call is TRBV4-3, the J call TRBJ2-2; D is uncertain. Germline V CDR1 and CDR2: LGHNA, YSLEER. The V and J ends lost 0 bases and 8 bases respectively, with 13 bases between them. CDR3 length equals 15 residues.

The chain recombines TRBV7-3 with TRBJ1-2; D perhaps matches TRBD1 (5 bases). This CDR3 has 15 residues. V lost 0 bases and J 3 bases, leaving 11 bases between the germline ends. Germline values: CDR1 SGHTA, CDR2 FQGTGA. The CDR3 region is CASSLTPEGHYGYTF. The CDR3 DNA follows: TGTGCCAGCAGCTTAACGCCGGAGGGGCACTATGGCTACACCTTC.

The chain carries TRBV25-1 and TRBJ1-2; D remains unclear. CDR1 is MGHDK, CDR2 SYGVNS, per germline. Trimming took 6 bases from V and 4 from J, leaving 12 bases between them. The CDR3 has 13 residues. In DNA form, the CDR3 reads TGTGCCAGCAGGGGCAGCGGATCCTATGGCTACACCTTC. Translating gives CASRGSGSYGYTF.

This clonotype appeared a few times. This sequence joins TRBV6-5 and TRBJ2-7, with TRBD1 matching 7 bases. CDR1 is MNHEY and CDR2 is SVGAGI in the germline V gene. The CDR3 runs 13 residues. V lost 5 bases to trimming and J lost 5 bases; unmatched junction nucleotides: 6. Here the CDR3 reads CASSLTGFNEQYF. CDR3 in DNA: TGTGCCAGCAGTCTGACAGGGTTCAACGAGCAGTACTTC.

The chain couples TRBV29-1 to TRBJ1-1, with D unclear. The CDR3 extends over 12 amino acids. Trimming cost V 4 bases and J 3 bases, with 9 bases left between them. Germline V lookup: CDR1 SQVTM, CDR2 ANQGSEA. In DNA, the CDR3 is TGCAGCGTTGTCCTCGGGCACACTGAAGCTTTCTTT. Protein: CSVVLGHTEAFF.

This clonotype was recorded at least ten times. CDR3 loop: CASSLGLTYEQYF. The CDR3 DNA reads TGTGCCAGCAGTTTGGGACTGACCTACGAGCAGTACTTC. V usage is TRBV12-3 or TRBV12-4 and J usage is TRBJ2-7; D might be TRBD2 (6 bases). This CDR3 comprises 13 residues. The V gene lost 3 bases and the J gene lost 2 bases, with 8 bases spanning the gap.

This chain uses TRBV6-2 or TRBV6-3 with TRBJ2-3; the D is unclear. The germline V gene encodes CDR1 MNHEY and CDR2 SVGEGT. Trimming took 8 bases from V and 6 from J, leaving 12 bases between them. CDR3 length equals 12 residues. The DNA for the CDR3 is TGTGCCAGCCGGAGTCGGTCTGATACGCAGTATTTT. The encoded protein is CASRSRSDTQYF.

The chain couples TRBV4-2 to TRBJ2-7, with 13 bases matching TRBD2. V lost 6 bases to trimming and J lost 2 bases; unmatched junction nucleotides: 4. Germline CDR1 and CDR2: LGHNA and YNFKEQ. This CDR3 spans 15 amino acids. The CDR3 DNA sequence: TGTGCCAGCAGGGACGGACTAGCGGGGGCCTACGAGCAGTACTTC. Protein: CASRDGLAGAYEQYF.

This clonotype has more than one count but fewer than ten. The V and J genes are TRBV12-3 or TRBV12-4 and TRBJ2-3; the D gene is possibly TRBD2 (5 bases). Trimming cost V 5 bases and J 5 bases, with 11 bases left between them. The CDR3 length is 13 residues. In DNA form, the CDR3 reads TGTGCCAGCAGTGGCAGCGGAATAGATACGCAGTATTTT. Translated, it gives CASSGSGIDTQYF.